This TCR beta chain was recovered during a study of CD8+ T cells in alopecia areata. About the research overall: Tofacitinib administration to treated patients was oral, at 5 to 10 mg twice daily.

This clone was seen a single time. CDR1 and CDR2 from the germline V gene are SGDLS and YYNGEE. There are 16 residues in the CDR3. V lost 4 bases, J lost 4 bases, and 10 bases stayed unmatched. TCR sequencing used cDNA made by reverse transcription of extracted RNA. The method was immunoSEQ multiplex PCR; TCRdb's version includes in-frame clones alone and lacks a portion of them. Among around 200,000 clones, less than 65% were seen once, and the ten largest hold about 4.2%. The treatment denotes: oral pan-JAK inhibitor, 5-10 mg twice daily. This clonotype originated in a human donor with alopecia areata. The chain links TRBV9 to TRBJ2-5, with TRBD2 matching 10 bases. Specimen: CD4+ T cells sorted from blood, collected at week 4, from a patient treated with tofacitinib. The CDR3 protein is CASSPRSGLASETQYF. In DNA form, the CDR3 reads TGTGCCAGCAGCCCACGGTCGGGACTAGCGTCAGAGACCCAGTACTTC.